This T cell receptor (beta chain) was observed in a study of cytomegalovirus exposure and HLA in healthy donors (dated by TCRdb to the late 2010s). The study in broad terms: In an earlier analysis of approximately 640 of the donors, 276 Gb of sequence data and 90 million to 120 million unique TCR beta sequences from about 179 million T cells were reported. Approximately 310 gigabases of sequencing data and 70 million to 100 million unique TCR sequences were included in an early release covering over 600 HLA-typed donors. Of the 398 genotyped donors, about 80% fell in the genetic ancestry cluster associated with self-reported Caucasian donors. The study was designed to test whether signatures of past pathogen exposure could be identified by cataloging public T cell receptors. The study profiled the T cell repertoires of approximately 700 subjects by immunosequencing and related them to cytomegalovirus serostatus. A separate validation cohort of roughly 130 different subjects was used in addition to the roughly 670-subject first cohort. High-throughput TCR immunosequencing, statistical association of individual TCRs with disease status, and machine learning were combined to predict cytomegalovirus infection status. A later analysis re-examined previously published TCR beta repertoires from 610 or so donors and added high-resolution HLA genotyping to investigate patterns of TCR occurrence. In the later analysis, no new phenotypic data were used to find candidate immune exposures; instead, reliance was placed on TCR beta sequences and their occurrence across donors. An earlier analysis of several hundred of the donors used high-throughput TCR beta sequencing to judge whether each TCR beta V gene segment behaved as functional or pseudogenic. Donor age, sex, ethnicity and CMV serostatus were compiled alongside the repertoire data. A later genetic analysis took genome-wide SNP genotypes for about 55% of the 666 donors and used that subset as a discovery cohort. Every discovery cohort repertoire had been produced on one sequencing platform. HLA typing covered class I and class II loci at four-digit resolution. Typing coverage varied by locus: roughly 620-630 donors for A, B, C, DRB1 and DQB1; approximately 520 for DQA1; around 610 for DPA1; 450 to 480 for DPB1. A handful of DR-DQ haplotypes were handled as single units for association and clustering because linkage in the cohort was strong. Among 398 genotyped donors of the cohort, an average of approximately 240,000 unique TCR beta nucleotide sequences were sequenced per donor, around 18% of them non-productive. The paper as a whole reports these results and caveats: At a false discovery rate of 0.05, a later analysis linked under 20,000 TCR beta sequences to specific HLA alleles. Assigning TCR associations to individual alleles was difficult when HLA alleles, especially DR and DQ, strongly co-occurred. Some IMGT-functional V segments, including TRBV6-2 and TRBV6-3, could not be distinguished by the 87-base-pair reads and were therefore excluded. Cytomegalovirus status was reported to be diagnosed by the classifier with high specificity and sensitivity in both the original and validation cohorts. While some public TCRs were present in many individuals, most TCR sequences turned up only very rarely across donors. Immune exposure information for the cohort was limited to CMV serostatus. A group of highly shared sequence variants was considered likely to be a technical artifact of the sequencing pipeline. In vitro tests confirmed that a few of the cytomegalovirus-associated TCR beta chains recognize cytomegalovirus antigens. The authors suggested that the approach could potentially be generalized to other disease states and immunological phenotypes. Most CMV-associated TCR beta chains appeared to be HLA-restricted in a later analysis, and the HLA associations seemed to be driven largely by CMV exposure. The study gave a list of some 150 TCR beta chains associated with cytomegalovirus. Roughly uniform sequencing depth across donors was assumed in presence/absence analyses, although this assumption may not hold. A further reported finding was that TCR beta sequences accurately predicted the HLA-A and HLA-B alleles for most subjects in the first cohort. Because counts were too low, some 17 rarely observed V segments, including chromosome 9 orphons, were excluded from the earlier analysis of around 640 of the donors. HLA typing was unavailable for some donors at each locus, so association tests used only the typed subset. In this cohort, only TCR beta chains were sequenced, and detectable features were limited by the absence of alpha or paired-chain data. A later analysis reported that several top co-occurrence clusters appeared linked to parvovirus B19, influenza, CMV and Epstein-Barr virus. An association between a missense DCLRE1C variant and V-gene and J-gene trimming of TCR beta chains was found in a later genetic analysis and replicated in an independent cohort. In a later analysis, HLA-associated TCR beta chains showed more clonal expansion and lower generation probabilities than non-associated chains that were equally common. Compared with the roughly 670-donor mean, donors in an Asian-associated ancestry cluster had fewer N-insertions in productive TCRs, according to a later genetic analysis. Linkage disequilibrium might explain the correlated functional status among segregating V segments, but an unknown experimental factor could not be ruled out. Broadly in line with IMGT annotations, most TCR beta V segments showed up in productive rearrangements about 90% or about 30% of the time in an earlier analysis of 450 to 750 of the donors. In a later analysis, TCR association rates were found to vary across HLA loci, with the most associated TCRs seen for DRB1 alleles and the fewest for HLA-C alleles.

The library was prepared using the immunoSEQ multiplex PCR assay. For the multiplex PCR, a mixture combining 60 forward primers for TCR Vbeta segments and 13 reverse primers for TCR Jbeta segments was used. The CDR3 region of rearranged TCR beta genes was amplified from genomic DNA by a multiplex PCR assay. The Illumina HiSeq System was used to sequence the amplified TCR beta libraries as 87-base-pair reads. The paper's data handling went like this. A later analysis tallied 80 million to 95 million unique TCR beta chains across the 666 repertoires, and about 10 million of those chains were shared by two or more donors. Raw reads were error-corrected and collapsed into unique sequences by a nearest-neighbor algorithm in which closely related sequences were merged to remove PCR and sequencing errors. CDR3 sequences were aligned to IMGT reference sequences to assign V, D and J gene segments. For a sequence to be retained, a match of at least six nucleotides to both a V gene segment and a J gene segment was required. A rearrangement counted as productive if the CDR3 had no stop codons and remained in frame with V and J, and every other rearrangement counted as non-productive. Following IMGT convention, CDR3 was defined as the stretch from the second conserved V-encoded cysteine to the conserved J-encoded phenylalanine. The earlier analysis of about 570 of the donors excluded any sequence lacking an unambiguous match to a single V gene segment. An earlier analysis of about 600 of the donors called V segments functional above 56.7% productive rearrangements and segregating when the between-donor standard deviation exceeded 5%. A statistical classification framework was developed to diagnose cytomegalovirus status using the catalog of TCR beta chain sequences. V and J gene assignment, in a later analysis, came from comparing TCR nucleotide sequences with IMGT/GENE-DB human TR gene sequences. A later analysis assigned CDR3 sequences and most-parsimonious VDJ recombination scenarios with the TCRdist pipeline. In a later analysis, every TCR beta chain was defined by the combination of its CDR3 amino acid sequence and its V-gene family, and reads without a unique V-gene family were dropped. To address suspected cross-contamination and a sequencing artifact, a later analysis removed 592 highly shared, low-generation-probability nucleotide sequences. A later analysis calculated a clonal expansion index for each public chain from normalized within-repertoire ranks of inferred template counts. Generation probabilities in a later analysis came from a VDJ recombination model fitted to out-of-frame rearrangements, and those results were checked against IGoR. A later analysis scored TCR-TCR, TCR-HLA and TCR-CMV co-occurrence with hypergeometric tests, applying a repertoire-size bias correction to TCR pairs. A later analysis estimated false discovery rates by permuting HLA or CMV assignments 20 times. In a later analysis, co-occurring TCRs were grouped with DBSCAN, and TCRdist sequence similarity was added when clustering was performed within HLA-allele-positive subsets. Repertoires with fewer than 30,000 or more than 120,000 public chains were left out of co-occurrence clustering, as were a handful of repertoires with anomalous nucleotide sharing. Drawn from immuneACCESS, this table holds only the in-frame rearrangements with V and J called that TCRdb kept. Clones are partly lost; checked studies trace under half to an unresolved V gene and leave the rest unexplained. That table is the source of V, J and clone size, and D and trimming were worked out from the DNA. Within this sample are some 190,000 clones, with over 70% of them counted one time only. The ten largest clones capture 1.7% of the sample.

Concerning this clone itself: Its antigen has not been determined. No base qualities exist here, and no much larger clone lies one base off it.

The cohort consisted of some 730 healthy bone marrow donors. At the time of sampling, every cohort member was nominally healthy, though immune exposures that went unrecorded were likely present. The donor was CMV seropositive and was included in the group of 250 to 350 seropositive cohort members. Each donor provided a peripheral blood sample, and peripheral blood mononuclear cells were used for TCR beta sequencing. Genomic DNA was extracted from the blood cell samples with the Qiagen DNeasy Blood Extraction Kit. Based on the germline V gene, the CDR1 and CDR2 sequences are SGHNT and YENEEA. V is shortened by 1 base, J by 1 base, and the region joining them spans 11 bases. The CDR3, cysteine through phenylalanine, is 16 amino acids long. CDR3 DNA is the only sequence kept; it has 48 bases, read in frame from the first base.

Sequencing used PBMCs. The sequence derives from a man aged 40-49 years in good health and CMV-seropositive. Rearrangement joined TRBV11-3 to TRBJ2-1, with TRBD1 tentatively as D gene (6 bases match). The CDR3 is CASSLAATGSYNEQFF. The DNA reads TGTGCCAGCAGCTTAGCCGCGACAGGATCCTACAATGAGCAGTTCTTC. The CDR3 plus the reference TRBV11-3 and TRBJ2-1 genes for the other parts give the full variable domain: EAGVVQSPRYKIIEKKQPVAFWCNPISGHNTLYWYLQNLGQGPELLIRYENEEAVDDSQLPKDRFSAERLKGVDSTLKIQPAELGDSAVYLCASSLAATGSYNEQFFGPGTRLTVL.